This TCR beta chain originates from a study of cytomegalovirus exposure and HLA in healthy donors. At the level of the study: An early release of data contained approximately 80 million unique TCRs, which came from HLA-typed donors. Clustering assigned about 79% of the roughly 380 genotyped donors to the Caucasian-associated ancestry cluster.

The primer mix had 60 Vbeta and 13 Jbeta primers. Some clones are missing from TCRdb's copy, which holds only in-frame ones; the method was immunoSEQ multiplex PCR. The sample carries about 140,000 clones, 70% to 90% recorded once. Comment on this clone: Its matching antigen is unknown.

Study-wide results and caveats: Later genetic work tied a missense DCLRE1C variant to beta-chain V and J trimming. TCR beta chains associated with HLA were, in a later analysis, more clonally expanded than equally common others.

This CDR3 is 16 amino acids long. CDR1 is SGHVS, CDR2 FQNEAQ, per germline. V dropped 5 bases and J dropped 0; count of bases not matched to a gene: 8. The rearrangement joins TRBV7-8 to TRBJ1-2; the match to TRBD1 covers 8 bases. This receptor was taken from a man aged 35 to 55 in good health and CMV-seronegative. Sequencing used PBMCs. CDR3 region: CASSPFGTGANYGYTF. The CDR3 region has the DNA TGTGCCAGCAGCCCCTTTGGGACAGGAGCTAACTATGGCTACACCTTC. Complete variable domain (other parts from reference TRBV7-8 and TRBJ1-2): GAGVSQSPRYKVAKRGQDVALRCDPISGHVSLFWYQQALGQGPEFLTYFQNEAQLDKSGLPSDRFFAERPEGSVSTLKIQRTQQEDSAVYLCASSPFGTGANYGYTFGSGTRLTVV.